This T cell receptor (beta chain) was observed in a study of a mutant IDH1 vaccine in newly diagnosed glioma. Study context: Males made up 62.5% and females roughly 40% of treated patients, whose mean age was around 40 years.

Per the germline V gene, CDR1 is SEHNR and CDR2 is FQNEAQ (reference sequence). The CDR3 spans 14 residues. Time point in this sample: baseline, week 1 (first vaccination visit). Treatment described: pre-vaccination baseline after standard-of-care therapy. This clone was seen once. TCRdb's copy holds only in-frame clones and misses some; the assay was immunoSEQ multiplex PCR. The sample records about 66,000 clones, around 85% being singletons. Here the sequenced sample was PBMCs, taken from a glioma patient treated with radiotherapy, temozolomide or both. This chain links TRBV7-9 with TRBJ1-3, with TRBD1 matching 10 bases. The clonotype was recovered from a man younger than 45 with glioma. The chain's CDR3 is CGWGQGMDGNTIYF. The CDR3 bases are TGTGGCTGGGGACAGGGGATGGATGGAAACACCATATATTTT.